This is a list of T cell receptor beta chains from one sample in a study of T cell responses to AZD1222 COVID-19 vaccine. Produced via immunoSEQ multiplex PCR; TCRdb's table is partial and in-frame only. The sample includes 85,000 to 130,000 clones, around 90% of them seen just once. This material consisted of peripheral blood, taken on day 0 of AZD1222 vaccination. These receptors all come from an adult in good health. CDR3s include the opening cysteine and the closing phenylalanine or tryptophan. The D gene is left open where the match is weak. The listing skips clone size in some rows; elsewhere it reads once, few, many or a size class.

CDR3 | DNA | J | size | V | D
CAISDPGLASYEQYF | TGTGCCATCAGTGATCCGGGACTAGCGAGTTACGAGCAGTACTTC | TRBJ2-7 | - | TRBV10-3 | TRBD2
CASSQMGQSYEQYF | TGTGCCAGCAGTCAAATGGGACAGTCCTACGAGCAGTACTTC | TRBJ2-7 | - | TRBV6-5 | TRBD1
CLTSGGPNPYEQYF | TGCCTGACTAGCGGGGGGCCGAACCCCTACGAGCAGTACTTC | TRBJ2-7 | once | TRBV28 | TRBD2
CASSLAGYYMNTEAFF | TGTGCCAGCAGCTTAGCAGGGTACTACATGAACACTGAAGCTTTCTTT | TRBJ1-1 | - | TRBV7-9 | -
CASSAGPLAGGTDTQYF | TGTGCCAGCAGCGCCGGGCCCCTAGCGGGAGGAACAGATACGCAGTATTTT | TRBJ2-3 | - | TRBV11-2 | TRBD2
CASSLLWTRQGGSPLHF | TGTGCCAGCAGCTTACTCTGGACTAGGCAGGGTGGTTCACCCCTCCACTTT | TRBJ1-6 | - | TRBV7-2 | -
CASSSIYRGQGNTIYF | TGTGCCAGCAGCTCCATATACAGGGGGCAGGGAAACACCATATATTTT | TRBJ1-3 | - | TRBV11-2 | TRBD1
CASSLDTSSPLHF | TGTGCCAGCAGCTTAGATACGAGTTCACCCCTCCACTTT | TRBJ1-6 | - | TRBV7-2 | -
CASSEAGTRLNEQFF | TGTGCCAGCAGTGAAGCGGGGACGAGACTCAATGAGCAGTTCTTC | TRBJ2-1 | few | TRBV25-1 | -
CASSQGLRTGVGDNEQFF | TGCGCCAGCAGCCAAGGACTCCGGACAGGGGTAGGGGACAATGAGCAGTTCTTC | TRBJ2-1 | - | TRBV4-3 | TRBD1
CASSLAGFNEKLFF | TGTGCCAGCAGCTTAGCCGGGTTTAATGAAAAACTGTTTTTT | TRBJ1-4 | - | TRBV7-9 | -
CASSYQEGDTIYF | TGTGCCAGCAGTTATCAGGAAGGGGACACCATATATTTT | TRBJ1-3 | - | TRBV6-9 | -
CASSLGRTGRYNEQFF | TGTGCCAGCAGCTTAGGCCGGACAGGAAGGTACAATGAGCAGTTCTTC | TRBJ2-1 | - | TRBV11-2 | TRBD1
CASSLWTGALHYEQYF | TGTGCCAGCAGTTTATGGACAGGGGCCCTACACTACGAGCAGTACTTC | TRBJ2-7 | few | TRBV27 | TRBD1